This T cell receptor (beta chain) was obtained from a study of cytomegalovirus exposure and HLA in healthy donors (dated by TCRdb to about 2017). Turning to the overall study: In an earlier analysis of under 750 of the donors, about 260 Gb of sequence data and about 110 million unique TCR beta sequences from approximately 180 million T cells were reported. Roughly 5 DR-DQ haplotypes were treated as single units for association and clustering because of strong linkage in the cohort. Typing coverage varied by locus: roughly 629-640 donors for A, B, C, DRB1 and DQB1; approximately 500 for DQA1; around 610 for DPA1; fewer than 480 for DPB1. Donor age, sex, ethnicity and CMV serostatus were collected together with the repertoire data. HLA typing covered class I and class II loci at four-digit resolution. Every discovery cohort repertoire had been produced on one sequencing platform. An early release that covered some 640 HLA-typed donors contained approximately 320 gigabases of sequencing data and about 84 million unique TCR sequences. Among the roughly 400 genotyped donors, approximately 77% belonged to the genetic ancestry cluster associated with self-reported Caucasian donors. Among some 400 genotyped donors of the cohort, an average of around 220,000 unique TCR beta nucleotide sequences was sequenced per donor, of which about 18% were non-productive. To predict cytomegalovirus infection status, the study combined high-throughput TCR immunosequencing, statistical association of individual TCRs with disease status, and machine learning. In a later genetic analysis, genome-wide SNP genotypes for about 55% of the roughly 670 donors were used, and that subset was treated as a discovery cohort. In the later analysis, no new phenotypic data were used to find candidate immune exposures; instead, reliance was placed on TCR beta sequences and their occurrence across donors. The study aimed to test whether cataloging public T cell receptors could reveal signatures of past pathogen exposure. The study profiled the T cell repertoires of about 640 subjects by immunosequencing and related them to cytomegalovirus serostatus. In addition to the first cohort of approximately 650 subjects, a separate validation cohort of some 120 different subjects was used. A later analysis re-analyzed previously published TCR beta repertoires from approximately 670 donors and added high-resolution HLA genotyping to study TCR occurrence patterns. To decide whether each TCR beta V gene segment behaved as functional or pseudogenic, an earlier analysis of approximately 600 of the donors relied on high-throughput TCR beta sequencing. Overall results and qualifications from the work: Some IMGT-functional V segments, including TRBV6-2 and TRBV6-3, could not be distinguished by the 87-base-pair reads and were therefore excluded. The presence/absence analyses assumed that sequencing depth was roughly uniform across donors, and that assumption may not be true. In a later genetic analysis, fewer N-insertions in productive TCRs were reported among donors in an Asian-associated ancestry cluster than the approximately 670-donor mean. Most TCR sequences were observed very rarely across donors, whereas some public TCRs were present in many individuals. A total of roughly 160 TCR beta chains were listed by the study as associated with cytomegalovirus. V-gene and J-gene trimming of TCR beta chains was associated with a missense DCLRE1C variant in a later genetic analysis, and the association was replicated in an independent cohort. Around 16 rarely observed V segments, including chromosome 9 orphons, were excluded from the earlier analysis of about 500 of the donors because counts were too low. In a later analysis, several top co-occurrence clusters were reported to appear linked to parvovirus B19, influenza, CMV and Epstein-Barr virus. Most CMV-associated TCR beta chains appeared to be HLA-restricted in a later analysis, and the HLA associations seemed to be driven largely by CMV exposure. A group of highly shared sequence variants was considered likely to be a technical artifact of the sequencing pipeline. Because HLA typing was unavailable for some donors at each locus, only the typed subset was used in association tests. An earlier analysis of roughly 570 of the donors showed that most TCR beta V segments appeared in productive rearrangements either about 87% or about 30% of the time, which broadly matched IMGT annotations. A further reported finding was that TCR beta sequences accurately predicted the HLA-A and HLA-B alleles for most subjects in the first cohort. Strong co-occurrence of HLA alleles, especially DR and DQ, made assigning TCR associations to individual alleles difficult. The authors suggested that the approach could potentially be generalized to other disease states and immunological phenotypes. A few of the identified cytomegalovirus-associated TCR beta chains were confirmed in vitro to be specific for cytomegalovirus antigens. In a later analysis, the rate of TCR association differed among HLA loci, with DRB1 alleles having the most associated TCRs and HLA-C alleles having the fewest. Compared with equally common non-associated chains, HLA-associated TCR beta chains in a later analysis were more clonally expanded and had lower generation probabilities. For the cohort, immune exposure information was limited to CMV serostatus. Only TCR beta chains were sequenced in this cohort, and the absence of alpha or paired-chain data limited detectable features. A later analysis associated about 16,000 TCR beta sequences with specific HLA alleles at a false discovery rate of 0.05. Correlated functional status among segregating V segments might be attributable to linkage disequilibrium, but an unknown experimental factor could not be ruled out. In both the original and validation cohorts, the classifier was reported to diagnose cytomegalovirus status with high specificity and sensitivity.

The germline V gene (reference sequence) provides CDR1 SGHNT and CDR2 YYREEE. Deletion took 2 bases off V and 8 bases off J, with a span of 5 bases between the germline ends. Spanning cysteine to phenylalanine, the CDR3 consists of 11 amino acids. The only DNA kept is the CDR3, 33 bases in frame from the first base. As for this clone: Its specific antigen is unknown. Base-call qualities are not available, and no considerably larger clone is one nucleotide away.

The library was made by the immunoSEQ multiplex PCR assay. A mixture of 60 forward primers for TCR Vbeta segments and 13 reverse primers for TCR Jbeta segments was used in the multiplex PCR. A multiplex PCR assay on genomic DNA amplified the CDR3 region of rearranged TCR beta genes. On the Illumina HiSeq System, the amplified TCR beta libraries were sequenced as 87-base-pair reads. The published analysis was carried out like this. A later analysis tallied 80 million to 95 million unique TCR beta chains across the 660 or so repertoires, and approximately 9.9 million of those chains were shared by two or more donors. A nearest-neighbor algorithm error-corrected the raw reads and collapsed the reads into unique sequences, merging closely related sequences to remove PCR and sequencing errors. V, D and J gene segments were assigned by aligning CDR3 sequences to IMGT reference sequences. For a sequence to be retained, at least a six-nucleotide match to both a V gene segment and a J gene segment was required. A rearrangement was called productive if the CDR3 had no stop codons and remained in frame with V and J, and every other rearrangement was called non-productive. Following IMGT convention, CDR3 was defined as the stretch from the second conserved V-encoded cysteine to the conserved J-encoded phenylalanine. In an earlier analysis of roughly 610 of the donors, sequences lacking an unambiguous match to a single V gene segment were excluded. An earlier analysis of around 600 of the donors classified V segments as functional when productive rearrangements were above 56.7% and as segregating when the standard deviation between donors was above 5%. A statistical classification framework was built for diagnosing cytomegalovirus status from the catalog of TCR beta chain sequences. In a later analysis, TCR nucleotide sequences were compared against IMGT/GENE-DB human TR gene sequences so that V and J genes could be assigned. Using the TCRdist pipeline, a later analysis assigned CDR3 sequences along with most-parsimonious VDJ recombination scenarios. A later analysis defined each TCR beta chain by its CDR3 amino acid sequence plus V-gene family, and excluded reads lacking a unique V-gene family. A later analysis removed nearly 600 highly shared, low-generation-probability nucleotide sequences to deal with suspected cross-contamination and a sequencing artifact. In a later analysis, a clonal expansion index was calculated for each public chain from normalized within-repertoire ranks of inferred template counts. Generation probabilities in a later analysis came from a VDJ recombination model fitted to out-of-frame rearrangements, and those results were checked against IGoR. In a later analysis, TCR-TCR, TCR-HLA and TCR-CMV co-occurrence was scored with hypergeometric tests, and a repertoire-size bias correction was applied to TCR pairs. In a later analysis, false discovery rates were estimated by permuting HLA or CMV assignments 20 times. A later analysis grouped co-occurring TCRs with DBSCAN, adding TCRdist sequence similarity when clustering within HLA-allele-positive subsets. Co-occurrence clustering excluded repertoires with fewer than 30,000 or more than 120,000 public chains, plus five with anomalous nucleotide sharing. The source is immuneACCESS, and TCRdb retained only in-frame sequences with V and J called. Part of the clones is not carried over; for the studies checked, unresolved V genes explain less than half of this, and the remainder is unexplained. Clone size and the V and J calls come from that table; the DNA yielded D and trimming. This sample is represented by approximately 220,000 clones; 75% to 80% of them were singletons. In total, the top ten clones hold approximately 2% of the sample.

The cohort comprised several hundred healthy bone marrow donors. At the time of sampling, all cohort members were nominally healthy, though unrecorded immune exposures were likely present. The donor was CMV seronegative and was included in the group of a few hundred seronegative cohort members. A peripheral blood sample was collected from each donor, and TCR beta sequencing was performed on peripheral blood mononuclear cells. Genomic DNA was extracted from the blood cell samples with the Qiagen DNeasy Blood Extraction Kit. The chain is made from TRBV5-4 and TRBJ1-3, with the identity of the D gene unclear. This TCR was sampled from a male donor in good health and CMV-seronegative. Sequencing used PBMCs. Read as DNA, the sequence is TGTGCCAGCAGCTTTCGGGACACCATATATTTT. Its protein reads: CASSFRDTIYF.